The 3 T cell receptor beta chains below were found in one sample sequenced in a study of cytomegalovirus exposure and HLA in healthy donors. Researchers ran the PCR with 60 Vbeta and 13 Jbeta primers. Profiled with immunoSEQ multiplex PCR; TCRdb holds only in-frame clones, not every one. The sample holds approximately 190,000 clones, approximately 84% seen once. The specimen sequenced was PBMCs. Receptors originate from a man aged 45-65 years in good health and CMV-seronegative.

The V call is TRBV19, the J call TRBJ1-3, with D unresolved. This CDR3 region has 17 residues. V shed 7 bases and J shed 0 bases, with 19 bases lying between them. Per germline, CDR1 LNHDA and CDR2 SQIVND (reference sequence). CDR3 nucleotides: TGTGCCAGTACCGGCAGTTTCCTCTCTAGCTCTGGAAACACCATATATTTT. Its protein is CASTGSFLSSSGNTIYF.

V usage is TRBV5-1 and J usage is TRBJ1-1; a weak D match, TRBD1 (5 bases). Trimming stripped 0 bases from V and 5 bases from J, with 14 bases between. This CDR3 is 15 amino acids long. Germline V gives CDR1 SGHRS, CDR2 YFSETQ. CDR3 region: CASSLATRGGTEAFF. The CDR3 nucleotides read TGCGCCAGCAGCTTGGCAACACGGGGGGGAACTGAAGCTTTCTTT.

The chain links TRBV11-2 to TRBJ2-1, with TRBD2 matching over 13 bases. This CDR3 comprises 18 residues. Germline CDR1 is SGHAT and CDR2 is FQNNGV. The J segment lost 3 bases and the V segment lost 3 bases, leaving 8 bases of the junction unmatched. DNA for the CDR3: TGTGCCAGCAGCTTTACTAGCGGGGGGGCCTCAGGCTACAATGAGCAGTTCTTC. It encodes CASSFTSGGASGYNEQFF.